This T cell receptor (beta chain) comes out of a study of shared clonotypes between healthy human individuals. Overall study: Each donor's CD4 naive and CD4 memory cells filled three plates apiece, CD8 naive two, and CD8 memory one.

CDR3 length: 16 amino acids. The V segment lost 0 bases and the J segment 0 bases; nucleotides outside the gene matches: 4. Germline V gives CDR1 MNHEY, CDR2 SVGAGI. TCRdb's table, derived via immunoSEQ multiplex PCR, lists solely in-frame clones and lacks some. The profile shows 2,500,000 or so clones, around 90% of them singletons. The V and J genes are TRBV6-5 and TRBJ2-7, with 8 bases that match TRBD2. This TCR came from a man younger than 35 in good health. The sample taken for sequencing was naive CD4+ T cells sorted from blood. Subset reported: CD45RA+ positively selected. This CDR3 reads CASSYSTSVSSYEQYF. DNA for the CDR3: TGTGCCAGCAGTTACTCGACTAGCGTGAGCTCCTACGAGCAGTACTTC.